A selection of T cell receptor beta chains follows, all from one sample in a study of shared clonotypes between healthy human individuals. Libraries were prepared by immunoSEQ multiplex PCR; TCRdb keeps only in-frame clonotypes and omits some of them. This table has millions of clones, about 95% appearing once. Material: naive CD4+ T cells sorted from blood. The source of these receptors is a man aged 18-30 years in good health. Each CDR3 is given with its conserved first and last residue. Fields, in order: V gene, CDR3 length, D gene, clone size, J gene, CDR3 DNA, CDR3 protein. The D gene is left open where the match is weak. Clone size is shown for a subset of rows, as once, few, many or a class of expanded clone.

v_gene: TRBV18
len: 14
d_gene: -
abundance: -
j_gene: TRBJ1-1
CDR3nt: TGTGCCAGCTCACTATCTACAGGGAGAGCTGAAGCTTTCTTT
CDR3aa: CASSLSTGRAEAFF

v_gene: TRBV2
len: 12
d_gene: -
abundance: -
j_gene: TRBJ1-6
CDR3nt: TGTGCCAGTCTAGGGTACAATTCACCCCTCCACTTT
CDR3aa: CASLGYNSPLHF

v_gene: TRBV5-6
len: 14
d_gene: -
abundance: -
j_gene: TRBJ2-1
CDR3nt: TGTGCCAGCAGCTTCCCGGGACCGATCAATGAGCAGTTCTTC
CDR3aa: CASSFPGPINEQFF

v_gene: TRBV5-1
len: 15
d_gene: -
abundance: -
j_gene: TRBJ2-6
CDR3nt: TGCGCCAGCAGCTTACACCACTCTGGGGCCAACGTCCTGACTTTC
CDR3aa: CASSLHHSGANVLTF

v_gene: TRBV2
len: 14
d_gene: -
abundance: -
j_gene: TRBJ1-2
CDR3nt: TGTGCCAGCAACGACGGGGGGCGGTACTATGGCTACACCTTC
CDR3aa: CASNDGGRYYGYTF

v_gene: TRBV7-8
len: 13
d_gene: -
abundance: -
j_gene: TRBJ1-4
CDR3nt: TGTGCCAGCAGCTCCACAGGGTATGAAAAACTGTTTTTT
CDR3aa: CASSSTGYEKLFF

v_gene: TRBV9
len: 13
d_gene: -
abundance: -
j_gene: TRBJ2-1
CDR3nt: TGTGCCAGCAGCGTAGACGGCTACAATGAGCAGTTCTTC
CDR3aa: CASSVDGYNEQFF

v_gene: TRBV10-3
len: 15
d_gene: TRBD1
abundance: -
j_gene: TRBJ2-5
CDR3nt: TGTGCCATCAAACCAGGACAGGGGGCTGGAGAGACCCAGTACTTC
CDR3aa: CAIKPGQGAGETQYF

v_gene: TRBV20-1
len: 11
d_gene: -
abundance: once
j_gene: TRBJ2-5
CDR3nt: TGCAGTGCTAGAGAGCAAGAGACCCAGTACTTC
CDR3aa: CSAREQETQYF

v_gene: TRBV5-1
len: 15
d_gene: -
abundance: -
j_gene: TRBJ2-5
CDR3nt: TGCGCCAGCAGCTCGGACGGACGAGTGGAAGAGACCCAGTACTTC
CDR3aa: CASSSDGRVEETQYF

v_gene: TRBV4-3
len: 13
d_gene: -
abundance: -
j_gene: TRBJ1-5
CDR3nt: TGCGCCAGCAGCCAAGAAATGGACCAGCCCCAGCATTTT
CDR3aa: CASSQEMDQPQHF

v_gene: TRBV28
len: 12
d_gene: -
abundance: -
j_gene: TRBJ2-7
CDR3nt: TGTGCCAGCAGCCGCATGGTTTACGAGCAGTACTTC
CDR3aa: CASSRMVYEQYF

v_gene: TRBV2
len: 13
d_gene: -
abundance: -
j_gene: TRBJ1-6
CDR3nt: TGTGCCAGCAGTGGCGTCAGTAATTCACCCCTCCACTTT
CDR3aa: CASSGVSNSPLHF

v_gene: TRBV28
len: 16
d_gene: -
abundance: -
j_gene: TRBJ1-3
CDR3nt: TGTGCCAGCAGTCCACCCTTATACCCTTCTGGAAACACCATATATTTT
CDR3aa: CASSPPLYPSGNTIYF

v_gene: TRBV18
len: 15
d_gene: -
abundance: -
j_gene: TRBJ2-2
CDR3nt: TGTGCCAGCTCGCCACAGGGAAGTTACGCCGGGGAGCTGTTTTTT
CDR3aa: CASSPQGSYAGELFF

v_gene: TRBV5-1
len: 16
d_gene: -
abundance: -
j_gene: TRBJ1-3
CDR3nt: TGCGCCAGCAGCTTTGGCAGGGTGTGGTCGGGAAACACCATATATTTT
CDR3aa: CASSFGRVWSGNTIYF

v_gene: TRBV28
len: 15
d_gene: TRBD2
abundance: -
j_gene: TRBJ2-1
CDR3nt: TGTGCCAGCAGTTTCTTGCGGGGGGGTCTCAATGAGCAGTTCTTC
CDR3aa: CASSFLRGGLNEQFF

v_gene: TRBV30
len: 13
d_gene: TRBD1
abundance: -
j_gene: TRBJ1-1
CDR3nt: TGTGCCTGGAGGACAGGGGGGAACACTGAAGCTTTCTTT
CDR3aa: CAWRTGGNTEAFF

v_gene: TRBV29-1
len: 12
d_gene: -
abundance: -
j_gene: TRBJ1-2
CDR3nt: TGCAGGGTGGGGGATAGGACCTATGGCTACACCTTC
CDR3aa: CRVGDRTYGYTF

v_gene: TRBV7-9
len: 14
d_gene: TRBD1
abundance: -
j_gene: TRBJ1-4
CDR3nt: TGTGCCAGCAGCATAACAGGGGCAGCGGAAAAACTGTTTTTT
CDR3aa: CASSITGAAEKLFF

v_gene: TRBV9
len: 15
d_gene: TRBD2
abundance: -
j_gene: TRBJ2-2
CDR3nt: TGTGCCAGCAGCCCCCCGTGGGAGGGTACCGGGGAGCTGTTTTTT
CDR3aa: CASSPPWEGTGELFF

v_gene: TRBV10-1
len: 13
d_gene: -
abundance: -
j_gene: TRBJ1-1
CDR3nt: TGCGCCAGCAGTCCTAATATGAACACTGAAGCTTTCTTT
CDR3aa: CASSPNMNTEAFF

v_gene: TRBV28
len: 14
d_gene: -
abundance: -
j_gene: TRBJ2-7
CDR3nt: TGTGCCAGCAGTCCTGCAGGGAGTTCCCACGAGCAGTACTTC
CDR3aa: CASSPAGSSHEQYF

v_gene: TRBV5-1
len: 16
d_gene: -
abundance: -
j_gene: TRBJ2-1
CDR3nt: TGCGCCAGCAGCGTCCAAGCGGGCTACTCCTACAATGAGCAGTTCTTC
CDR3aa: CASSVQAGYSYNEQFF

v_gene: TRBV30
len: 13
d_gene: -
abundance: -
j_gene: TRBJ1-4
CDR3nt: TGTGCCTGGAGTCCTTCCACCCGTGAAAAACTGTTTTTT
CDR3aa: CAWSPSTREKLFF

v_gene: TRBV27
len: 13
d_gene: -
abundance: -
j_gene: TRBJ2-4
CDR3nt: TGTGCCAGCGGCTGGGCAGCAGGTGACATTCAGTACTTC
CDR3aa: CASGWAAGDIQYF

v_gene: TRBV5-6
len: 13
d_gene: TRBD2
abundance: -
j_gene: TRBJ2-5
CDR3nt: TGTGCCAGCAGCTTGGCGGGAGGGGGGACCCAGTACTTC
CDR3aa: CASSLAGGGTQYF

v_gene: TRBV9
len: 16
d_gene: -
abundance: -
j_gene: TRBJ2-2
CDR3nt: TGTGCCAGCAGCGGGACGGCTAAACTGAACACCGGGGAGCTGTTTTTT
CDR3aa: CASSGTAKLNTGELFF

v_gene: TRBV2
len: 14
d_gene: TRBD1
abundance: -
j_gene: TRBJ2-5
CDR3nt: TGTGCCAGCAGGGCTGAGGGACAGGGTATTGTAGAGTACTTC
CDR3aa: CASRAEGQGIVEYF

v_gene: TRBV27
len: 14
d_gene: TRBD1
abundance: -
j_gene: TRBJ1-1
CDR3nt: TGTGCCAGCAGCAGCAGAGGCCAGGGGGGCGAAGCTTTCTTT
CDR3aa: CASSSRGQGGEAFF

v_gene: TRBV7-9
len: 14
d_gene: -
abundance: -
j_gene: TRBJ2-1
CDR3nt: TGTGCCAGCAGCTTTGGTAGCGGAAACAATGAGCAGTTCTTC
CDR3aa: CASSFGSGNNEQFF

v_gene: TRBV7-2
len: 15
d_gene: TRBD1
abundance: -
j_gene: TRBJ1-5
CDR3nt: TGTGCCAGCAGCCCCGTGACAGGGCCCAATCAGCCCCAGCATTTT
CDR3aa: CASSPVTGPNQPQHF

v_gene: TRBV6-5
len: 13
d_gene: -
abundance: -
j_gene: TRBJ2-4
CDR3nt: TGTGCCAGCAGTTACTCTTTGGAAAACATTCAGTACTTC
CDR3aa: CASSYSLENIQYF

v_gene: TRBV7-2
len: 16
d_gene: TRBD2
abundance: -
j_gene: TRBJ2-1
CDR3nt: TGTGCCAGCAGCTTAGTGGCGGGGGGAACCTACAATGAGCAGTTCTTC
CDR3aa: CASSLVAGGTYNEQFF

v_gene: TRBV6-1
len: 18
d_gene: TRBD1
abundance: -
j_gene: TRBJ1-5
CDR3nt: TGTGCCAGCAGTGAATCTGGGACAGGGGTTTATAGCAATCAGCCCCAGCATTTT
CDR3aa: CASSESGTGVYSNQPQHF

v_gene: TRBV6-1
len: 14
d_gene: TRBD1
abundance: -
j_gene: TRBJ2-2
CDR3nt: TGTGCCAGCAGTAGGCAGGGGGCGGCCGGGGAGCTGTTTTTT
CDR3aa: CASSRQGAAGELFF

v_gene: TRBV11-2
len: 15
d_gene: -
abundance: -
j_gene: TRBJ2-6
CDR3nt: TGTGCCAGCAGCAAGACTAGCTCTGGGGCCAACGTCCTGACTTTC
CDR3aa: CASSKTSSGANVLTF

v_gene: TRBV18
len: 13
d_gene: -
abundance: -
j_gene: TRBJ2-5
CDR3nt: TGTGCCAGCTCACCACAGGGGCGAGAGACCCAGTACTTC
CDR3aa: CASSPQGRETQYF

v_gene: TRBV29-1
len: 12
d_gene: -
abundance: -
j_gene: TRBJ2-5
CDR3nt: TGCAGCGTTGAGTGGGGCCAGGGGACCCAGTACTTC
CDR3aa: CSVEWGQGTQYF

v_gene: TRBV27
len: 13
d_gene: -
abundance: -
j_gene: TRBJ1-5
CDR3nt: TGTGCCAGCAGCCCAGACCTAAGGCAGCCCCAGCATTTT
CDR3aa: CASSPDLRQPQHF

v_gene: TRBV5-1
len: 14
d_gene: -
abundance: once
j_gene: TRBJ2-5
CDR3nt: TGCGCCAGCAGCCTTGGGACGGCACAAGAGACCCAGTACTTC
CDR3aa: CASSLGTAQETQYF

v_gene: TRBV10-3
len: 15
d_gene: -
abundance: -
j_gene: TRBJ1-3
CDR3nt: TGTGCCATCAGGAACGGATCCCTCTCTGGAAACACCATATATTTT
CDR3aa: CAIRNGSLSGNTIYF

v_gene: TRBV6-1
len: 15
d_gene: TRBD1
abundance: -
j_gene: TRBJ2-5
CDR3nt: TGTGCCAGCGAGGTAGGGACAGGGTTTTCAGAGACCCAGTACTTC
CDR3aa: CASEVGTGFSETQYF

v_gene: TRBV29-1
len: 12
d_gene: -
abundance: -
j_gene: TRBJ2-3
CDR3nt: TGCAGCGGGGGCAGCAGCACAGATACGCAGTATTTT
CDR3aa: CSGGSSTDTQYF

v_gene: TRBV10-3
len: 13
d_gene: -
abundance: -
j_gene: TRBJ1-2
CDR3nt: TGTGCCACACGGACAGAGGGCCTCTATGGCTACACCTTC
CDR3aa: CATRTEGLYGYTF

v_gene: TRBV6-6
len: 15
d_gene: TRBD1
abundance: -
j_gene: TRBJ2-7
CDR3nt: TGTGCCAGCAGTTACTCGACAGGGAACCCCTACGAGCAGTACTTC
CDR3aa: CASSYSTGNPYEQYF

v_gene: TRBV5-4
len: 14
d_gene: -
abundance: -
j_gene: TRBJ1-1
CDR3nt: TGTGCCAGCAGCCCAGGACAGAAGGAATTTGAAGCTTTCTTT
CDR3aa: CASSPGQKEFEAFF

v_gene: TRBV6-5
len: 13
d_gene: -
abundance: once
j_gene: TRBJ2-4
CDR3nt: TGTGCCAGCAGGGTTGACAGGAGTACCATTCAGTACTTC
CDR3aa: CASRVDRSTIQYF

v_gene: TRBV11-2
len: 19
d_gene: -
abundance: -
j_gene: TRBJ2-2
CDR3nt: TGTGCCAGCAGCTTAGCTTTAAGGGACTTCCCAACCAACACCGGGGAGCTGTTTTTT
CDR3aa: CASSLALRDFPTNTGELFF

v_gene: TRBV7-9
len: 12
d_gene: -
abundance: few
j_gene: TRBJ1-1
CDR3nt: TGTGCCAGCAGCCCGTCAGGGCCTGAAGCTTTCTTT
CDR3aa: CASSPSGPEAFF

v_gene: TRBV21-1
len: 14
d_gene: -
abundance: -
j_gene: TRBJ2-7
CDR3nt: TGTGCCAGCAGCAAAGTAGTCTATTCCTACGAGCAGTACTTC
CDR3aa: CASSKVVYSYEQYF

v_gene: TRBV27
len: 15
d_gene: -
abundance: -
j_gene: TRBJ2-7
CDR3nt: TGTGCCAGCAGTTTGGAGGGAAAAGGCCCCTACGAGCAGTACTTC
CDR3aa: CASSLEGKGPYEQYF

v_gene: TRBV28
len: 14
d_gene: TRBD1
abundance: -
j_gene: TRBJ1-5
CDR3nt: TGTGCCAGCAGTTTAACAGGGGCACGACAGCCCCAGCATTTT
CDR3aa: CASSLTGARQPQHF

v_gene: TRBV19
len: 16
d_gene: TRBD1
abundance: -
j_gene: TRBJ2-6
CDR3nt: TGTGCCAGTAGTGCAGGACAGGGGCTCGGGGCCAACGTCCTGACTTTC
CDR3aa: CASSAGQGLGANVLTF

v_gene: TRBV9
len: 19
d_gene: TRBD2
abundance: -
j_gene: TRBJ2-5
CDR3nt: TGTGCCAGCAGCCCCATCGACAGGACTAGCGGGGGGGCGTTGGAGACCCAGTACTTC
CDR3aa: CASSPIDRTSGGALETQYF

v_gene: TRBV7-8
len: 14
d_gene: -
abundance: -
j_gene: TRBJ1-2
CDR3nt: TGTGCCAGCAGCTTAGCCTCAGGGGTATATGGCTACACCTTC
CDR3aa: CASSLASGVYGYTF

v_gene: TRBV5-1
len: 15
d_gene: -
abundance: -
j_gene: TRBJ1-2
CDR3nt: TGCGCCAGCAGCTTGGCTGGGGGGACGGTCTATGGCTACACCTTC
CDR3aa: CASSLAGGTVYGYTF

v_gene: TRBV18
len: 13
d_gene: -
abundance: -
j_gene: TRBJ2-2
CDR3nt: TGTGCCAGCTCACCCGGACAGACCGGGGAGCTGTTTTTT
CDR3aa: CASSPGQTGELFF